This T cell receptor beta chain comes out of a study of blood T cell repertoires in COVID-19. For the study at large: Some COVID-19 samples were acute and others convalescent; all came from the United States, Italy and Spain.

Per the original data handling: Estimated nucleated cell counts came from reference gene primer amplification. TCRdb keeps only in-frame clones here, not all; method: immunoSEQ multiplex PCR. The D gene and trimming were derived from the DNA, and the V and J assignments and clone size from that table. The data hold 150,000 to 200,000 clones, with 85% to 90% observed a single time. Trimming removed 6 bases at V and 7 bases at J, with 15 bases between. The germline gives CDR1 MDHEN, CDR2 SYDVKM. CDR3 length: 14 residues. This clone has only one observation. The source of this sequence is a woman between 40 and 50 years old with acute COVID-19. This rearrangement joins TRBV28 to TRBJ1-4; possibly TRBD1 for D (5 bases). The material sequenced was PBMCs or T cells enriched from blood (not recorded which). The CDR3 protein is CASSGGGPFEKLFF. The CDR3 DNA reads TGTGCCAGCAGCGGGGGGGGACCTTTTGAAAAACTGTTTTTT. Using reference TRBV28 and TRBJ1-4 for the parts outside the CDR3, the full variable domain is DVKVTQSSRYLVKRTGEKVFLECVQDMDHENMFWYRQDPGLGLRLIYFSYDVKMKEKGDIPEGYSVSREKKERFSLILESASTNQTSMYLCASSGGGPFEKLFFGSGTQLSVL.